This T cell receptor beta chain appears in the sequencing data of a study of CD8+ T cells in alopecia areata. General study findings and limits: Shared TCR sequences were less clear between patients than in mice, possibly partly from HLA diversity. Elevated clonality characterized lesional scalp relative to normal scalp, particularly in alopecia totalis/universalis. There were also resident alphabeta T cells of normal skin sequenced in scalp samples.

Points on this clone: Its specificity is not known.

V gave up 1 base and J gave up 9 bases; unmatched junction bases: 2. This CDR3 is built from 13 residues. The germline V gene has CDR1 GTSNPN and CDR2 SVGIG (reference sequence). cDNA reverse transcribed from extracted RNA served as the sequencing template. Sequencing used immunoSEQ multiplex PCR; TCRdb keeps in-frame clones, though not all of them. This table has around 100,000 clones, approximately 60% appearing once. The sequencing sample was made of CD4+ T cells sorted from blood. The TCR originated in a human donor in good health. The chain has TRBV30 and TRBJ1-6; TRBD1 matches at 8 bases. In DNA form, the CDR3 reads TGTGCCTGGAGTGGAACAGGGGGTTCACCCCTCCACTTT. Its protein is CAWSGTGGSPLHF. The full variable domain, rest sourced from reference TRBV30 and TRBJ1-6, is SQTIHQWPATLVQPVGSPLSLECTVEGTSNPNLYWYRQAAGRGLQLLFYSVGIGQISSEVPQNLSASRPQDRQFILSSKKLLLSDSGFYLCAWSGTGGSPLHFGNGTRLTVT.